This TCR beta chain is from a study of shared clonotypes between healthy human individuals (dated by TCRdb to 2018 to 2021). With respect to the entire study: The cohort included a few men and a couple of women between 18 and 49 years of age. To estimate repertoire size and how much clonotype sharing occurs between individuals, the study deeply sequenced the blood TCR repertoires of several healthy adults. To increase sequencing depth and limit assay-specific biases, TCR repertoire library preparation and sequencing were carried out by different laboratories using diverse techniques. Leukapheresis yielded between about 0.85 and 10 billion PBMCs per donor. For each donor, CD4 naive and CD4 memory were each run on three plates, CD8 naive on two plates, and CD8 memory on one plate. What the study reported, not specific to this receptor: Only blood was sampled, and tissue TCR repertoires likely differ from those in blood. Naive subsets generally had larger estimated clonotype richness than memory subsets. Pairwise subsampling led to the expectation that sequencing depth would affect the degree of clonotype sharing among donors. Approximately 5% of naive CD4, 3.5% of naive CD8, 2% to 2.5% of memory CD4, and 0.4% of memory CD8 clonotypes were shared across four donors. Clonotypes shared by all four sorted-subset donors showed higher generation probabilities than non-shared clonotypes. Because the study included a small number of donors, the genetic and exposure-history diversity represented was limited. Even with the large sequencing depth, rarefaction of the sorted-subset datasets indicated that sequencing was incomplete.

Turning to this clone: It lacks a known antigen. Base quality data are lacking; no much larger clone is found one base away.

Reading the germline V gene (reference sequence) gives CDR1 LNHDA and CDR2 SQIVND. V and J lose 4 bases and 4 bases, and a span of 20 bases separates them. The CDR3, from cysteine to phenylalanine, totals 16 residues. The DNA shown is the 48-base CDR3, in frame from base 1. Using the deep immunoSEQ assay, multiplex PCR amplified TCR CDR3 regions from genomic DNA. For each cell subset, the extracted genomic DNA was distributed evenly across all wells of several immunoSEQ 96-well plates, and each plate served as one replicate. For sorted subsets, approximately 190 ng of genomic DNA, equivalent to 25,000 to 35,000 T cell genomes, went into each replicate PCR. The purified libraries were quantified using a Qubit 3.0 fluorometer, sized with a Bioanalyzer 2100, and then quantified again using the KAPA Library Quantification kit. Each immunoSEQ 96-well plate was sequenced on its own single-read 150-cycle Illumina NextSeq 550 flow cell. For the original study's pipeline: The immunoSEQ output contained only junctional sequences without quality scores, so filtering could not match that applied to full-length reads. Sequences were annotated with PyIR, a Python wrapper for IgBLAST v1.9, and V/J genes and CDR3 were assigned using IMGT germline references. Reads were removed for weak V/J assignments (E-value above 1e-6), missing CDR3, stop codons, out-of-frame junctions, or ambiguous translated residues. A V3J clonotype was defined by an identical inferred V gene, J gene, and CDR3 amino acid sequence. The percentage overlap between two repertoires was calculated by dividing the number of shared unique clonotypes by the size of the smaller repertoire. Richness of each repertoire was evaluated using RTK rarefaction, the Chao1 estimator, and Recon v2.1 estimates of unobserved clonotypes. Generation probabilities for all TCRbeta clonotypes obtained by the gDNA method from a handful of donors were computed using OLGA. TCRdb carries this immuneACCESS record with in-frame sequences only. Its versions omit some clonotypes, under half of them owing to an unresolved V gene in the studies checked, with the rest unexplained. V and J calls and clone size are copied from that table; D and trimming were computed from the DNA. The sample has around 180,000 clones on record, just under 95% of them singletons. The ten largest clones capture 0.067% of the sample.

Donors were healthy HIV-negative adults with no recently reported acute infections or vaccinations. Every donor was a Caucasian adult residing in Nashville, Tennessee, USA. Magnetic negative selection was used to enrich CD4+ T cells, after which naive cells were positively selected on CD45RA and the negative fraction became the memory subset. Blood was collected by leukapheresis, and PBMCs were isolated by Ficoll-Histopaque density gradient centrifugation and then cryopreserved in liquid nitrogen vapor phase. Analytical flow cytometry was used to check the purity and quantity of each magnetically sorted T cell population. Genomic DNA was isolated from every sorted fraction and measured by UV absorbance on a Nanodrop 2000c.

This receptor was identified in a woman between 25 and 40 years old in good health. Recombination linked TRBV19 to TRBJ2-7; the D segment could be TRBD2, given 6 matching bases. What was sequenced was naive CD4+ T cells sorted from blood. The sample's cell subset or site label, decoded: CD45RA+ positively selected. This receptor carries the CDR3 CASSTWGDGRVYEQYF. At the DNA level, the sequence is TGTGCCAGTAGTACCTGGGGGGACGGCCGGGTTTACGAGCAGTACTTC.